Described below is a single TCR beta chain sequence and its context. Antigen specificity is unknown. The PCR used 60 Vbeta and 13 Jbeta primers. Measured with immunoSEQ multiplex PCR; TCRdb has only the in-frame clones, and not every one. The sample shows about 98,000 clones, 75% to 85% of them seen only once. There were likely unrecorded immune exposures, though donors were nominally healthy when sampled. The data belong to a study of cytomegalovirus exposure and HLA in healthy donors. The V end was cut by 2 bases, the J end by 7 bases, with 16 bases between. This CDR3 is 15 amino acids long. Germline CDR1 SGHNT, CDR2 YYREEE (reference sequence). Study conclusions and caveats: V- and J-gene trimming of TCR beta was linked (in a later analysis) to a missense DCLRE1C variant. Follow-up analysis found HLA locus-dependent TCR association rates, highest for DRB1 and lowest for HLA-C. The study flagged approximately 180 TCR beta chains as cytomegalovirus-associated.

Sequenced input: PBMCs. This rearrangement joins TRBV5-4 to TRBJ2-1, with D possibly TRBD2 on 7 matching bases. The sequence was obtained from a man aged 18 to 35 in good health and CMV-seropositive. The CDR3, as DNA: TGTGCCAGCAGCTTAGGTCGGGGGGCAGGGAATGAGCAGTTCTTC. Translating gives CASSLGRGAGNEQFF.